The TCR beta chain described here comes from a study of post-analysis software for immune sequencing data. This clonotype was recorded a few times. The antigen is unknown. CDR3 length equals 13 residues. The germline V and J ends were trimmed by 4 bases and 11 bases, with 17 bases remaining between them. From germline, CDR1 is LNHDA and CDR2 SQIVND (reference sequence). General observations from the study: Among multiple sclerosis patients, normalized Chao1 diversity was significantly below that of controls. Included in a set of several TRBV segments more frequent in patients than controls were TRBV5-6, TRBV5-1 and TRBV20-1.

Built from TCR beta cDNA, the libraries had unique molecular identifiers in them. TCRdb redid the calling of the PCR reads with MiXCR, one entry per CDR3 protein. The sample holds about 430,000 distinct CDR3 sequences, more than 30% seen once. The chain carries TRBV19 and TRBJ2-5; TRBD2 might be the D (5 bases). Sequencing used blood. The sequence was collected from a girl under 10 years old with multiple sclerosis. The CDR3 sequence is CASSSGPVGEQYF. For the CDR3, the DNA is TGTGCCAGTAGTAGCGGGCCGGTCGGAGAGCAGTACTTC.